This T cell receptor beta chain derives from a study of tumor-infiltrating lymphocytes in glioblastoma multiforme. Three nested ARM-PCR rounds with V-beta and C-beta primers built TCRB libraries. TCRB-specific cDNA synthesis used about 0.5 ug of total RNA. TCRdb recomputed calls from the multiplex PCR reads with MiXCR, one row per CDR3 protein. The table shows 13,000 or so distinct CDR3 sequences, with approximately 72% occurring only once. With 8 bases removed from V and 2 bases from J, the gap between germline ends came to 22 bases. The germline V gene has CDR1 SGHAT and CDR2 FQNNGV. The CDR3 is made up of 17 amino acids.

What was sequenced was brain tumor tissue. The chain recombines TRBV11-2 with TRBJ2-1, with D perhaps TRBD1 or TRBD2 (8 bases each). This clonotype was sampled from a male donor with glioblastoma. The CDR3 sequence is CASGDRGTSGTYNEQFF. The CDR3 coding sequence is TGTGCCAGCGGCGACAGGGGAACTAGCGGAACCTACAATGAGCAGTTCTTC.